Below, 32 T cell receptor beta chains from the same sample are listed, as sequenced in a study of neurological immune-mediated disorders. Using its own MiXCR run on the 5' RACE reads, TCRdb lists one record per CDR3 protein. The sample shows about 49,000 distinct CDR3 sequences, roughly 13% of them seen only once. Time point reported: longitudinal time-point 2. The sample consisted of PBMCs. All receptors derive from a male donor with HTLV-1-associated myelopathy (HAM/TSP).

The chain couples TRBV20-1 to TRBJ1-3; unclear D gene. Germline loops: CDR1 DFQATT, CDR2 SNEGSKA (reference sequence). V lost 6 bases, J lost 0 bases, and 12 bases lay in between. CDR3 length: 14 residues. The CDR3 loop reads CSAHDGNSGNTIYF. CDR3 DNA sequence: TGCAGTGCCCACGACGGGAACTCTGGAAACACCATATATTTT.

This clonotype was detected many times. This chain joins TRBV5-1 and TRBJ1-1; TRBD1 agrees at 10 bases. Trimming removed 0 bases from V and 1 base from J; junction bases left unmatched: 9. The CDR3 runs 18 residues. Per the germline V gene, CDR1 is SGHRS and CDR2 is YFSETQ. The CDR3: CASSLGRPGQGWNTEAFF. The CDR3, as DNA: TGCGCCAGCAGCTTGGGGAGACCGGGACAGGGGTGGAACACTGAAGCTTTCTTT.

This clonotype was seen at least ten times. The chain recombines TRBV20-1 with TRBJ2-1; 12 bases agree with TRBD2. V gave up 6 bases and J gave up 8 bases; unmatched junction bases: 11. The CDR3 spans 15 residues. Germline V gene data show CDR1 as DFQATT and CDR2 as SNEGSKA (reference sequence). CDR3 residues: CSAPKPGLAGHEQFF. The DNA for the CDR3 is TGCAGTGCGCCGAAACCGGGACTAGCGGGCCATGAGCAGTTCTTC.

V is TRBV6-5 and J is TRBJ2-7; TRBD1 matches at 7 bases. Germline trimming cut 6 bases from V and 4 bases from J; bases unmatched to any gene: 15. The CDR3 totals 16 residues. CDR1 is MNHEY and CDR2 is SVGAGI in the germline V gene. DNA for the CDR3: TGTGCCAGCAGACTGACAGGGACACCATCCACATACGAGCAGTACTTC. This translates into CASRLTGTPSTYEQYF.

In its sample, this clonotype was seen many times. The chain links TRBV18 to TRBJ2-3, with D possibly being TRBD2 (5 bases). V lost 3 bases, J lost 3 bases, and 10 bases lay in between. Germline V gives CDR1 KGHSH, CDR2 LQKENI. The CDR3 runs to 14 residues. The CDR3 loop is CASSPVLETDTQYF. The CDR3 DNA is TGTGCCAGCTCACCGGTACTAGAAACAGATACGCAGTATTTT.

Ten or more counts support this clonotype. The chain uses TRBV12-3 or TRBV12-4 and TRBJ2-5, with 8 bases matching TRBD2. CDR3 size: 14 residues. Germline trimming cut 6 bases from V and 5 bases from J; bases unmatched to any gene: 8. The CDR3 region is CASSYRVAGETQYF. The CDR3 nucleotides read TGTGCCAGCAGCTACCGGGTAGCGGGGGAGACCCAGTACTTC.

This clonotype has at least ten counts. The chain links TRBV7-3 to TRBJ1-1; D is unresolved. The germline CDR1 and CDR2 sequences are SGHTA and FQGTGA. This CDR3 is built from 13 residues. The germline V and J ends were trimmed by 3 bases and 2 bases, with 7 bases remaining between them. CDR3 sequence reads: CASSFRANTEAFF. In nucleotides, the CDR3 is TGTGCCAGCAGCTTCCGGGCCAACACTGAAGCTTTCTTT.

This clonotype was counted between two and nine times. This chain links TRBV4-3 with TRBJ1-4; 10 bases are shared with TRBD1. Germline V CDR1 and CDR2: LGHNA, YSLEER. After removal of 2 bases from V and 5 bases from J, the junction contained 2 bases not matched to a gene. This CDR3 region has 15 residues. CDR3 residues: CASSQPGQGNEKLFF. CDR3 nucleotides: TGCGCCAGCAGCCAACCGGGACAGGGGAATGAAAAACTGTTTTTT.

This clonotype was observed many times. The chain recombines TRBV5-4 with TRBJ2-3; no definite D call. The V end was cut by 4 bases, the J end by 2 bases, with 11 bases between. CDR3 length: 14 amino acids. CDR1 is SGHNT and CDR2 is YYREEE in the germline V gene (reference sequence). The CDR3 coding sequence is TGTGCCAGCAGCCAGACACTGCCCACAGATACGCAGTATTTT. Translating gives CASSQTLPTDTQYF.

This clonotype was recorded at least ten times. The gene calls are TRBV20-1 and TRBJ1-6, with 9 nucleotides matching TRBD1. V dropped 6 bases and J dropped 1; count of bases not matched to a gene: 4. The CDR3 extends over 15 amino acids. CDR1 is DFQATT and CDR2 is SNEGSKA in the germline V gene (reference sequence). The CDR3 DNA reads TGCAGTGCCGGGACAGGGAGATCCTATAATTCACCCCTCCACTTT. This translates into CSAGTGRSYNSPLHF.

This clonotype was counted many times. This rearrangement joins TRBV20-1 to TRBJ1-4; weak D call: TRBD1 (6 bases). Germline V gene data show CDR1 as DFQATT and CDR2 as SNEGSKA (reference sequence). The CDR3 extends over 13 amino acids. The V gene lost 0 bases and the J gene lost 13 bases, with 15 bases spanning the gap. CDR3 in amino acids: CSARDFPGGALFF. In DNA, the CDR3 is TGCAGTGCTAGAGATTTTCCCGGGGGGGCACTGTTTTTT.

This clonotype qualifies as medium-sized. The chain has TRBV5-1 and TRBJ1-1; D call uncertain. In germline, CDR1 is SGHRS, CDR2 YFSETQ. This CDR3 spans 15 amino acids. Trimming left V 2 bases short and J 1 base short, with 12 bases between. For the CDR3, the DNA is TGCGCCAGCAGCTTATACGGACGGGAGAACACTGAAGCTTTCTTT. Translating it yields CASSLYGRENTEAFF.

The chain is built from TRBV27 and TRBJ2-6; perhaps TRBD2 as D (7 bases). Germline V gene lookup returns CDR1 MNHEY and CDR2 SMNVEV (reference sequence). The CDR3 extends over 17 amino acids. V lost 8 bases and J 0 bases, leaving 17 bases between the germline ends. CDR3 sequence: CASSRSGGPSGANVLTF. As DNA, the CDR3 is TGTGCCAGCTCCCGGTCGGGGGGCCCCTCTGGGGCCAACGTCCTGACTTTC.

In the case of this clonotype: An end of the junction differs from the germline gene, which may be a read error. The rearrangement joins TRBV9 to TRBJ2-2, with D maybe TRBD2 (6 bases). From germline, CDR1 is SGDLS and CDR2 YYNGEE. There are 17 residues in the CDR3. CDR3 DNA sequence: TGTGCCAGCAGCGTAGCTACGGGCAGGGCAGAAGCCGGGGGGCTGTTTTTT. As protein: CASSVATGRAEAGGLFF.

This clonotype was counted many times. The chain combines TRBV18 with TRBJ1-1; possible D gene TRBD1, 5 bases. This CDR3 is 14 amino acids long. Germline V gene lookup returns CDR1 KGHSH and CDR2 LQKENI. The V end lost 5 bases, the J end lost 11 bases, and 21 bases lay between the germline ends. The CDR3 region is CASSRQGMDLGAFF. The CDR3 coding sequence is TGTGCCAGCTCAAGGCAGGGTATGGACCTTGGGGCTTTCTTT.

This clonotype came up many times. This chain connects TRBV20-1 to TRBJ2-7; 12 nucleotides agree with TRBD2. With V trimmed by 3 bases and J by 4 bases, 4 bases remained unmatched. Per the germline V gene, CDR1 is DFQATT and CDR2 is SNEGSKA (reference sequence). The CDR3 has 14 residues. Here the CDR3 reads CSARKTSGGYEQYF. As DNA, the CDR3 is TGCAGTGCTAGGAAGACTAGCGGGGGTTACGAGCAGTACTTC.

At least ten counts were recorded for this clonotype. The V call is TRBV20-1, the J call TRBJ1-2; perhaps TRBD1 as D (6 bases). V lost 5 bases and J lost 8, with 18 bases in between. CDR1 and CDR2 from the germline V gene are DFQATT and SNEGSKA (reference sequence). The CDR3 spans 13 residues. The CDR3 DNA sequence: TGCAGTGCTGTAAGGGGGGGGACGTACGGCTACACCTTC. As protein: CSAVRGGTYGYTF.

This clonotype has a count of ten or more. In nucleotides, the CDR3 is TGTGCCAGCAGCTCCGACAGGGGAGCCTACAATGAGCAGTTCTTC. Translating it yields CASSSDRGAYNEQFF. V gene TRBV7-2 combines with J gene TRBJ2-1; 8 nucleotides agree with TRBD1. The CDR3 totals 15 residues. V shed 4 bases and J 2 bases; nucleotides not matched to a gene: 4. Per germline, CDR1 SGHTA and CDR2 FQGNSA.

This clonotype was observed at least ten times. The gene calls are TRBV29-1 and TRBJ2-5; D is unclear. Looked up from germline, CDR1 is SQVTM and CDR2 is ANQGSEA. The CDR3 covers 12 residues. V was trimmed by 6 bases and J by 7 bases, leaving 15 bases between them. The DNA of the CDR3 is TGCAGCGTCCTTAGCATGTGGGGGACCCAGTACTTC. It is translated as CSVLSMWGTQYF. The whole variable domain, filled in from reference TRBV29-1 and TRBJ2-5, reads SAVISQKPSRDICQRGTSLTIQCQVDSQVTMMFWYRQQPGQSLTLIATANQGSEATYESGFVIDKFPISRPNLTFSTLTVSNMSPEDSSIYLCSVLSMWGTQYFGPGTRLLVL.

This clonotype was observed a few times. Germline and junction disagree at one end, which may indicate a read error. CDR3 in DNA: TGCAGTGCCACAACATTAGGACGGACCTCTAACTATGGCCACACCTTC. Translation: CSATTLGRTSNYGHTF. V usage is TRBV20-1 and J usage is TRBJ1-2, with no clear D. CDR3 length equals 16 residues. Germline-derived CDR1 and CDR2 are DFQATT and SNEGSKA (reference sequence).

This clonotype has at least ten counts. The chain uses TRBV15 and TRBJ1-1; D ambiguous. The CDR3 totals 17 residues. V was trimmed by 0 bases and J by 0 bases, leaving 14 bases between them. CDR1 is LNHNV, CDR2 YYDKDF, per germline (reference sequence). CDR3 region: CATSRDYGSSMNTEAFF. The CDR3 DNA reads as TGTGCCACCAGCAGAGATTACGGCAGTTCAATGAACACTGAAGCTTTCTTT. Complete variable domain (other parts from reference TRBV15 and TRBJ1-1): DAMVIQNPRYQVTQFGKPVTLSCSQTLNHNVMYWYQQKSSQAPKLLFHYYDKDFNNEADTPDNFQSRRPNTSFCFLDIRSPGLGDTAMYLCATSRDYGSSMNTEAFFGQGTRLTVV.

The table lists this clonotype with many counts. The chain recombines TRBV10-2 with TRBJ1-1; 10 bases match TRBD1. The CDR3 consists of 13 residues. Germline CDR1 WSHSY, CDR2 SAAADI. Germline trimming cut 6 bases from V and 4 bases from J; bases unmatched to any gene: 2. The CDR3 coding sequence is TGCGCCAGCAGGACAGGGGGCCTCACTGAAGCTTTCTTT. Translated: CASRTGGLTEAFF.

In regard to this clonotype: This sequence may be a read error, since a much larger clone differs from it by one base. The chain couples TRBV5-1 to TRBJ1-1; a possible D gene is TRBD1 (5 bases). V was shortened by 4 bases and J by 1 base, with 14 bases between the two germline ends. The CDR3 consists of 15 residues. Germline CDR1 reads SGHRS; CDR2 reads YFSETQ. CDR3 sequence (DNA): TGCGCCAGCAGCCGCCGGGACGGGGAGAACACTGAAGCTTTCTTT. Amino acids: CASSRRDGENTEAFF.

This clonotype was detected many times. The chain has TRBV5-1 and TRBJ2-5, with 8 bases fitting TRBD1. The CDR3 covers 16 residues. Germline trimming cut 3 bases from V and 5 bases from J; bases unmatched to any gene: 12. CDR1 and CDR2 from the germline V gene are SGHRS and YFSETQ. CDR3 sequence reads: CASSSLGQGAGETQYF. For the CDR3, the DNA is TGCGCCAGCAGCTCCTTAGGGCAGGGGGCAGGGGAGACCCAGTACTTC.

This clonotype has at least ten counts. V usage is TRBV29-1 and J usage is TRBJ1-1, with D hard to call. The germline V gene encodes CDR1 SQVTM and CDR2 ANQGSEA. Between the trimmed V and J ends, which lost 7 bases and 6 bases, there was a span of 18 bases. This CDR3 contains 13 residues. DNA for the CDR3: TGCAGCGCGTCCCGGGCCATGGACTCTGAAGCTTTCTTT. It is translated as CSASRAMDSEAFF. Full variable domain (remainder filled in from reference TRBV29-1 and TRBJ1-1): SAVISQKPSRDICQRGTSLTIQCQVDSQVTMMFWYRQQPGQSLTLIATANQGSEATYESGFVIDKFPISRPNLTFSTLTVSNMSPEDSSIYLCSASRAMDSEAFFGQGTRLTVV.

In its sample, this clonotype was seen many times. V gene TRBV6-5 combines with J gene TRBJ2-5, with D possibly being TRBD2 (5 bases). Trimming stripped 0 bases from V and 5 bases from J, with 13 bases between. Germline values: CDR1 MNHEY, CDR2 SVGAGI. The CDR3 is 15 amino acids. The CDR3 nucleotides read TGTGCCAGCAGTTACTCCTGGACTCGGTCGGAGACCCAGTACTTC. It is translated as CASSYSWTRSETQYF.

This clonotype was observed at least ten times. The J gene is TRBJ2-5, the V gene TRBV10-3; D unresolved. The CDR3 consists of 14 residues. The V end was cut by 4 bases, the J end by 1 base, with 10 bases between. Germline V lookup: CDR1 ENHRY, CDR2 SYGVKD. The CDR3 nucleotides read TGTGCCATCAGTGCCCCCGGCAGCCAAGAGACCCAGTACTTC. It specifies CAISAPGSQETQYF.

This clonotype was counted ten times or more. The chain is built from TRBV7-9 and TRBJ2-7; the match to TRBD1 covers 7 bases. The CDR3 spans 13 residues. V trimming: 3 bases; J trimming: 2 bases; junction bases outside the gene matches: 1. The germline gives CDR1 SEHNR, CDR2 FQNEAQ (reference sequence). The CDR3 sequence is CASSFQGAYEQYF. CDR3 coding DNA: TGTGCCAGCAGCTTTCAGGGGGCCTACGAGCAGTACTTC.

Ten or more counts support this clonotype. This rearrangement joins TRBV20-1 to TRBJ1-4, with D unresolved. Germline V gene data show CDR1 as DFQATT and CDR2 as SNEGSKA (reference sequence). This CDR3 comprises 12 residues. V lost 6 bases to trimming and J lost 7 bases, with 12 bases between them. CDR3 loop: CSARVAGEKLFF. CDR3 in DNA: TGCAGTGCACGAGTGGCAGGTGAAAAACTGTTTTTT.

This clonotype was observed many times. The genes are TRBV5-6 and TRBJ2-2; maybe TRBD1 (6 bases). The CDR3 has 15 residues. Germline V CDR1 and CDR2: SGHDT, YYEEEE. V was cut by 4 bases and J by 5 bases, with 15 bases left in between. CDR3 loop: CASSGDTPGTGELFF. The DNA for the CDR3 is TGTGCCAGCAGCGGGGACACCCCGGGGACCGGGGAGCTGTTTTTT. Full variable domain (rest looked up from reference TRBV5-6 and TRBJ2-2): DAGVTQSPTHLIKTRGQQVTLRCSPKSGHDTVSWYQQALGQGPQFIFQYYEEEERQRGNFPDRFSGHQFPNYSSELNVNALLLGDSALYLCASSGDTPGTGELFFGEGSRLTVL.

This clonotype was recorded many times. The chain combines TRBV20-1 with TRBJ2-1, with D possibly called TRBD1 or TRBD2 (5 bases each). This CDR3 region has 13 residues. Looked up from germline, CDR1 is DFQATT and CDR2 is SNEGSKA (reference sequence). V was trimmed by 3 bases and J by 2 bases, leaving 8 bases between them. The CDR3 DNA reads as TGCAGTGCTAGGGGGGTCACCTACAATGAGCAGTTCTTC. The encoded protein is CSARGVTYNEQFF.

This clonotype occurred many times. The chain combines TRBV20-1 with TRBJ2-1; D remains ambiguous. V lost 6 bases to trimming and J lost 3 bases, with 12 bases between them. The CDR3 is 13 residues long. Germline assignment: CDR1 DFQATT and CDR2 SNEGSKA (reference sequence). The DNA for the CDR3 is TGCAGTGCCACGGCACCGAACTACAATGAGCAGTTCTTC. Translating it yields CSATAPNYNEQFF.